This T cell receptor (beta chain) comes out of a study of graft-versus-host responses after intestinal transplantation (dated by TCRdb to the early 2020s). Some background on the complete study: Multivisceral, liver-intestinal, or isolated intestinal transplants were received by the recipients. All recipients received anti-thymocyte globulin induction followed by maintenance tacrolimus and steroids for around 3 years. A cohort of approximately 24 intestinal transplant recipients, including one retransplant, was enrolled, and a few patients lacking pretransplant specimens were excluded. After intestinal transplantation, graft-versus-host and host-versus-graft alloreactive T cell clones in the graft, circulation and bone marrow were tracked using bulk TCR-beta CDR3 sequencing. Rather than going through the commercial service, samples from a few later patients were sequenced in-house on an Illumina MiSeq and processed with MiXCR. To identify alloreactive clones, pre-transplant mixed lymphocyte reaction products were sequenced and then compared with unstimulated pre-transplant donor and recipient T cells. Donor T cell macrochimerism was defined as a peak of at least 4% donor T cells among recipient peripheral blood mononuclear cells. Broad study findings and their caveats: The conclusions were limited by the relatively low number and heterogeneity of the intestinal transplant patients. GvH clones turned up in recipient bone marrow, with some appearing earlier in ileal mucosa or blood, a pattern consistent with an intestinal mucosal origin. In patients with donor T cell macrochimerism, the allografts had high GvH to HvG T cell clonal ratios. Early after transplant, peak levels of circulating GvH clones were associated with declines in HvG clones.

V sheds 7 bases and J sheds 3 bases, leaving 16 bases between their ends. Counted from cysteine to phenylalanine, this CDR3 has 15 amino acids. Only CDR3 DNA is held: 45 bases, read in frame from base 1. Based on the germline V gene, the CDR1 and CDR2 sequences are MDHEN and SYDVKM. The library was built by means of the immunoSEQ multiplex PCR assay. Adaptive Biotechnologies carried out high-throughput TCR-beta CDR3 sequencing of genomic DNA for most patients. The authors' analysis ran thus. TCR sequencing data for more than 15 patients were retrieved from Adaptive's ImmunoSEQ software; three other patients were processed with MiXCR and VDJtools. Because the origin of CDR3 nucleotide sequences shared between donor and recipient could not be assigned, those sequences were removed. Alloreactive clones required at least 2-fold expansion over unstimulated cells and minimum CFSE-low frequency of 0.002% (template counts) or 0.001% (read counts). Mappable clones were those detected in sequenced pre-transplant spleen, lymph node, or MLR CFSE-low populations of the donor or recipient. Cumulative frequency of alloreactive clones was calculated as a percentage of all sequences weighted by copy number. As stored in TCRdb, this immuneACCESS dataset retains in-frame rearrangements with V and J assigned. A fraction of the clones does not appear; measured against another copy, unresolved V genes explain less than half of the discrepancy, and the remainder lacks a known reason. For V, J and clone size, that table is used; D and trimming come from the DNA. This sample has about 25,000 clones in its table, and 94% of those were observed once. The leading ten clones occupy around 0.56% of the sample.

On this clone itself: This clone's antigen is unknown. There are no base qualities to consult, and no much larger clone falls within one base.

In the first month after transplant, blood samples were collected up to 4 times, and after that at least monthly when available. The receptor was isolated from a human patient who received an intestinal transplant, so some T cells may come from the graft donor. The sequenced sample was PBMCs, obtained 156 days after intestinal transplant. The chain is made from TRBV28 and TRBJ2-1; the D gene is perhaps TRBD2, on 7 matching bases. The CDR3 amino acid sequence is: CASKQTGGLYNEQFF. In nucleotides, the sequence is TGTGCCAGCAAACAAACCGGGGGGCTCTACAATGAGCAGTTCTTC. Reference TRBV28 and TRBJ2-1 genes cover what lies past the CDR3, so the full variable domain is DVKVTQSSRYLVKRTGEKVFLECVQDMDHENMFWYRQDPGLGLRLIYFSYDVKMKEKGDIPEGYSVSREKKERFSLILESASTNQTSMYLCASKQTGGLYNEQFFGPGTRLTVL.